This T cell receptor beta chain was captured in a study of blood T cell repertoires in COVID-19. In the original processing: The assay estimated nucleated cells by amplifying reference gene primers. TCRdb's copy holds only in-frame clones and misses some; the assay was immunoSEQ multiplex PCR. Clone size and V and J calls were adopted from that table, with D and trimming inferred from the DNA. The profile shows roughly 24,000 clones, 82% of them singletons. J was trimmed by 9 bases and V by 2 bases; bases with no gene match: 10. This CDR3 contains 15 residues. Germline CDR1 and CDR2: GTSNPN and SVGIG (reference sequence).

This receptor was identified in a human donor in a cohort sampled during active COVID-19. Source material: peripheral blood. V gene TRBV30 combines with J gene TRBJ1-6, with 7 bases lining up with TRBD1. This CDR3 reads CAWSIRTGTFSPLHF. DNA of the CDR3: TGTGCCTGGAGTATAAGGACAGGAACTTTTTCACCCCTCCACTTT.